This T cell receptor (beta chain) derives from a study of post-analysis software for immune sequencing data. On the study more broadly: The study covered relapsing-remitting, secondary progressive and progressive-relapsing courses of multiple sclerosis.

About this clonotype: Its target is not known.

Study results and caveats: Roughly 5 TRBV segments, including TRBV5-6, TRBV5-1 and TRBV20-1, were more frequent in patients than controls. Patients with multiple sclerosis recorded significantly lower normalized Chao1 diversity than controls, the study found.

The CDR3 contains 14 residues. J gave up 6 bases and V 7 bases, and 8 bases lay outside the gene matches. Germline V gene sequence: CDR1 SQVTM, CDR2 ANQGSEA. Incorporated into the TCR beta cDNA libraries were unique molecular identifiers, which served to reduce PCR and sequencing biases. When about 1 to 11 million T cells were used, they gave roughly 500,000 cDNA molecules. MiXCR, run by TCRdb on the PCR reads, gives a single entry per CDR3 protein. The top ten hold 4.9% of the sample, which has fewer than 900,000 distinct CDR3 sequences, roughly 46% seen once. The receptor was isolated from a girl between 5 and 17 years old with multiple sclerosis. The source material was blood. The V and J genes are TRBV29-1 and TRBJ2-2, with 10 bases identical to TRBD2. The CDR3 coding sequence is TGCAGCGCCGGGGCTAGCGGGAGTGCCGGGGAGCTGTTTTTT. This encodes CSAGASGSAGELFF.